This T cell receptor beta chain was recovered during a study of cytomegalovirus exposure and HLA in healthy donors. Notes on the study in general: Later analysis identified 16,000 or so TCR beta sequences associated with HLA alleles, using a false discovery rate threshold of 0.05. In terms of immune exposure information, only CMV serostatus was available.

At sampling all donors were nominally healthy, likely with unrecorded immune exposures. There are 15 residues in the CDR3. Losses at the gene ends were 1 base for V and 9 bases for J; bases not matched to a gene: 10. Germline lookup yields CDR1 SGHDT and CDR2 YYEEEE. 13 Jbeta primers and 60 Vbeta primers were used for the PCR. Clones were sequenced by immunoSEQ multiplex PCR, and TCRdb holds only the in-frame ones, with some missing. The table shows 68,000 or so clones, with approximately 78% occurring only once. On this clone itself: What it binds is unknown.

Sequencing was performed on PBMCs. The clonotype was recovered from a human donor in good health. This chain connects TRBV5-6 to TRBJ2-1; 7 nucleotides align to TRBD2. CDR3 DNA sequence: TGTGCCAGCAGCTTGTACCGGGGGGAAATTAGTGAGCAGTTCTTC. Its translation is CASSLYRGEISEQFF. Full variable domain (rest looked up from reference TRBV5-6 and TRBJ2-1): DAGVTQSPTHLIKTRGQQVTLRCSPKSGHDTVSWYQQALGQGPQFIFQYYEEEERQRGNFPDRFSGHQFPNYSSELNVNALLLGDSALYLCASSLYRGEISEQFFGPGTRLTVL.